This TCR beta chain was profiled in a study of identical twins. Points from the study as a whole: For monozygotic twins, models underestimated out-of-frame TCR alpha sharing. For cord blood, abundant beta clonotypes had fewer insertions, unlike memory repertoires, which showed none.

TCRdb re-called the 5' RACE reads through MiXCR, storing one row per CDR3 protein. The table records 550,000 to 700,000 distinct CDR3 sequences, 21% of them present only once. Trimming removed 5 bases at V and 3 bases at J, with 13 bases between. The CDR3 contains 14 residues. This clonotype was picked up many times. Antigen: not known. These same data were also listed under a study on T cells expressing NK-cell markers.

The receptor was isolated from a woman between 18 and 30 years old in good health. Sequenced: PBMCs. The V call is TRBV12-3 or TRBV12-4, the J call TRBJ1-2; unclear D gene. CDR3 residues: CASSPRQGYYGYTF. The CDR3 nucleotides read TGTGCCAGCAGTCCCAGACAAGGCTACTATGGCTACACCTTC.